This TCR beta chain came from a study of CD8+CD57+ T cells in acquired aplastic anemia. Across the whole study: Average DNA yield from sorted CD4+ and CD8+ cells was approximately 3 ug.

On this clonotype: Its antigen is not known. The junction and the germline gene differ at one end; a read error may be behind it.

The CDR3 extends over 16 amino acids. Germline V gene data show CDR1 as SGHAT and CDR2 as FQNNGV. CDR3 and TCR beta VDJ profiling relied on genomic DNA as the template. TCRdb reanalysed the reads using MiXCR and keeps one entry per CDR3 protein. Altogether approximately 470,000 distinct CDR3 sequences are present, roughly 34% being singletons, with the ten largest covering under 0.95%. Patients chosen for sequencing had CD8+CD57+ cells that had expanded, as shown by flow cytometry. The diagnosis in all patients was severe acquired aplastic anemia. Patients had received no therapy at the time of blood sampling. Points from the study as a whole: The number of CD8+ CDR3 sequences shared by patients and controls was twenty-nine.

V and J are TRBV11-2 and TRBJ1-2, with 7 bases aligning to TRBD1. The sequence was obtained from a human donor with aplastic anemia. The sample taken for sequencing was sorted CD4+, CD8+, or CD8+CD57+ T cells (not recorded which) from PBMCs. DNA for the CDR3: TGTGCCAGTAGCTTAGGGGGGACAGACCCTAACTATGGCTACACCTTC. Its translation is CASSLGGTDPNYGYTF.